One and the same sample provided the 24 T cell receptor beta chains below, sequenced in a study of T cells in Graves' hyperthyroidism and ophthalmopathy. TCR beta CDR3 regions were amplified from RNA transcripts. The HTBI primer set served for first-round RT-PCR of the TCR CDR3. TCRdb analysed the multiplex PCR reads with MiXCR anew, one entry per CDR3 protein. The profile covers 90,000 to 120,000 distinct CDR3 sequences, with 16% appearing a single time and 40% to 50% taken by the ten largest. The sample was blood. These receptor sequences come from a woman aged 45-65 years with Graves' hyperthyroidism.

Many counts were recorded for this clonotype. This chain links TRBV29-1 with TRBJ2-3; weak D call: TRBD1 (6 bases). The CDR3 runs to 14 residues. Germline assignment: CDR1 SQVTM and CDR2 ANQGSEA. V was cut by 4 bases and J by 0 bases, with 11 bases left in between. In DNA form, the CDR3 reads TGCAGCGTTGTTTCTGGGGGCAGCACAGATACGCAGTATTTT. Translation gives CSVVSGGSTDTQYF.

This clonotype appeared a few times. This chain links TRBV7-9 with TRBJ2-1; TRBD2 is a possible D gene (5 bases). V dropped 4 bases and J dropped 8 bases, with 9 bases sitting between them. This CDR3 spans 12 amino acids. In germline, CDR1 is SEHNR, CDR2 FQNEAQ (reference sequence). This chain's CDR3 is CASSSDGDEQFF. The DNA for the CDR3 is TGTGCCAGCAGCTCGGACGGGGATGAGCAGTTCTTC.

This clonotype was recorded many times. The chain recombines TRBV28 with TRBJ1-2, with D hard to call. Germline V gene data show CDR1 as MDHEN and CDR2 as SYDVKM. V shed 2 bases and J shed 7 bases, with 11 bases lying between them. This CDR3 contains 13 residues. This chain's CDR3 is CASSLEDGFGYTF. CDR3 nucleotides: TGTGCCAGCAGTTTAGAGGACGGGTTTGGCTACACCTTC.

The chain recombines TRBV11-2 with TRBJ2-3, with TRBD2 identical over 8 bases. V lost 0 bases, J lost 0 bases, and 2 bases stayed unmatched. The germline V gene has CDR1 SGHAT and CDR2 FQNNGV. The CDR3 totals 16 residues. Here the CDR3 DNA reads TGTGCCAGCAGCTTAGAACTAGCGGAAAGCACAGATACGCAGTATTTT. This codes for CASSLELAESTDTQYF.

V usage is TRBV15 and J usage is TRBJ2-7, with 10 bases that match TRBD1. The CDR3 is 15 residues long. With V trimmed by 5 bases and J by 0 bases, 4 bases remained unmatched. In germline, CDR1 is LNHNV, CDR2 YYDKDF (reference sequence). CDR3 sequence (DNA): TGTGCCACCAGCTCGCGGGACAGGGGCTCCTACGAGCAGTACTTC. Translation: CATSSRDRGSYEQYF.

V is TRBV5-1 and J is TRBJ2-5; tentative D call: TRBD1 (6 bases). V was clipped by 7 bases and J by 2 bases, with 12 bases between them. Germline V CDR1 and CDR2: SGHRS, YFSETQ. The CDR3 is 13 residues long. CDR3 nucleotides: TGCGCCAGCGACACAGGGAATCAAGAGACCCAGTACTTC. It encodes CASDTGNQETQYF.

This clonotype has ten or more counts. The DNA for the CDR3 is TGTGCCAGCAGTTTATTCGGTCGGTATCAGCCCCAGCATTTT. It encodes CASSLFGRYQPQHF. J is TRBJ1-5 and V is TRBV28, with D unclear. Germline lookup yields CDR1 MDHEN and CDR2 SYDVKM. CDR3 length equals 14 residues. Trimming pared 1 base from V and 5 bases from J, leaving 9 bases between.

This clonotype was counted many times. This rearrangement joins TRBV6-1 to TRBJ1-1; unclear D gene. Trimming cost V 4 bases and J 1 base, with 13 bases left between them. Per the germline V gene, CDR1 is MNHNS and CDR2 is SASEGT. The CDR3 runs 15 residues. The CDR3 protein is CASSVNPSKNTEAFF. CDR3 nucleotides: TGTGCCAGCAGTGTTAACCCCTCAAAGAACACTGAAGCTTTCTTT.

In its sample, this clonotype was seen many times. The V and J genes are TRBV6-1 and TRBJ2-7, with unresolved D. This CDR3 has 13 amino acids. Germline V lookup: CDR1 MNHNS, CDR2 SASEGT. V lost 3 bases and J lost 0, with 6 bases in between. This CDR3 is CASSEVSSYEQYF. The CDR3 nucleotides are TGTGCCAGCAGTGAGGTCAGCTCCTACGAGCAGTACTTC.

J is TRBJ1-5 and V is TRBV20-1, with 10 bases matching TRBD1. Germline V gene sequence: CDR1 DFQATT, CDR2 SNEGSKA (reference sequence). This CDR3 has 13 residues. Trimming cost V 7 bases and J 9 bases; bases outside gene matches: 9. DNA of the CDR3: TGCAGTGTCCCGACAGGGGGCTTAGGGCCCCAGCATTTT. Residues: CSVPTGGLGPQHF.

In this sample, this clonotype turned up many times. The V gene is TRBV20-1, the J gene TRBJ1-5; 7 nucleotides align to TRBD1. Germline lookup yields CDR1 DFQATT and CDR2 SNEGSKA (reference sequence). With 6 bases clipped from V and 2 bases from J, the junction kept 16 bases outside the gene matches. The CDR3 is made up of 17 amino acids. The CDR3 nucleotides are TGCAGTGCCAGCCCTGCTTTCGACAGGGACGGCAATCAGCCCCAGCATTTT. This codes for CSASPAFDRDGNQPQHF.

This clonotype was detected ten times or more. CDR3 in amino acids: CASSPGTSGGNTIYF. The CDR3 bases are TGTGCCAGCAGCCCAGGGACTTCTGGTGGAAACACCATATATTTT. The gene calls are TRBV7-2 and TRBJ1-3; possible D gene TRBD1, 5 bases. Germline V gene data show CDR1 as SGHTA and CDR2 as FQGNSA. The CDR3 consists of 15 residues. V shed 5 bases and J shed 3 bases, with 14 bases lying between them. Variable domain in full (rest from reference TRBV7-2 and TRBJ1-3): GAGVSQSPSNKVTEKGKDVELRCDPISGHTALYWYRQSLGQGLEFLIYFQGNSAPDKSGLPSDRFSAERTGGSVSTLTIQRTQQEDSAVYLCASSPGTSGGNTIYFGEGSWLTVV.

Ten or more counts support this clonotype. The chain has TRBV5-1 and TRBJ2-2; 9 bases align to TRBD2. The ends lost 0 bases at V and 5 bases at J; junction bases unmatched: 5. Germline V gene data show CDR1 as SGHRS and CDR2 as YFSETQ. This CDR3 has 16 amino acids. The CDR3 here is CASSLGSSGTTGELFF. The DNA of the CDR3 is TGCGCCAGCAGCTTGGGGTCTAGCGGGACTACCGGGGAGCTGTTTTTT. The whole variable domain, filled in from reference TRBV5-1 and TRBJ2-2, reads KAGVTQTPRYLIKTRGQQVTLSCSPISGHRSVSWYQQTPGQGLQFLFEYFSETQRNKGNFPGRFSGRQFSNSRSEMNVSTLELGDSALYLCASSLGSSGTTGELFFGEGSRLTVL.

This clonotype has ten or more counts. This chain joins TRBV2 and TRBJ2-4; tentative D call: TRBD1 (6 bases). Germline values: CDR1 SNHLY, CDR2 FYNNEI. The CDR3 contains 14 residues. V gave up 7 bases and J gave up 5 bases, with 15 bases separating them. The CDR3 is CASNGQQIENIQYF. For the CDR3, the DNA is TGTGCCAGCAACGGACAGCAGATCGAAAACATTCAGTACTTC.

This clonotype came up many times. The chain couples TRBV7-8 to TRBJ2-3; the D gene is possibly TRBD2 (7 bases). This CDR3 spans 17 amino acids. The germline CDR1 and CDR2 sequences are SGHVS and FQNEAQ. With 5 bases removed from V and 0 bases from J, the gap between germline ends came to 18 bases. This CDR3 reads CASSLGHGGLSTDTQYF. CDR3 DNA: TGTGCCAGCAGCCTCGGACACGGGGGGCTTAGCACAGATACGCAGTATTTT.

The table lists this clonotype with many counts. This sequence joins TRBV18 and TRBJ2-5; D possibly corresponds to TRBD1 (5 bases). With 3 bases removed from V and 1 base from J, the gap between germline ends came to 9 bases. The CDR3 spans 14 residues. Germline V gene lookup returns CDR1 KGHSH and CDR2 LQKENI. The CDR3 DNA sequence: TGTGCCAGCTCACCGTCCAGGGCCCAAGAGACCCAGTACTTC. This encodes CASSPSRAQETQYF.

The chain uses TRBV19 and TRBJ1-2; D gene unclear. The germline V gene has CDR1 LNHDA and CDR2 SQIVND (reference sequence). This CDR3 is built from 13 residues. Trimming cost V 7 bases and J 0 bases, with 9 bases left between them. CDR3 nucleotides: TGTGCCAGTACCAACGACGCTAACTATGGCTACACCTTC. It yields the protein CASTNDANYGYTF. Looking up the rest from reference TRBV19 and TRBJ1-2 gives the full variable domain: DGGITQSPKYLFRKEGQNVTLSCEQNLNHDAMYWYRQDPGQGLRLIYYSQIVNDFQKGDIAEGYSVSREKKESFPLTVTSAQKNPTAFYLCASTNDANYGYTFGSGTRLTVV.

In the case of this clonotype: With a much larger clone just one base away, this may be a read error. The chain links TRBV4-2 to TRBJ2-5; 7 nucleotides line up with TRBD2. This CDR3 comprises 17 residues. The germline CDR1 and CDR2 sequences are LGHNA and YNFKEQ. V gave up 3 bases and J gave up 5 bases; unmatched junction bases: 15. The CDR3 DNA follows: TGTGCCAGCAGCCACGCCTGGACTGGCGGGAGAGGGGAGACCCAGTACTTC. Translated, it gives CASSHAWTGGRGETQYF.

Turning to this clonotype: Given a much more abundant clone one base away, this may be a read error. This chain connects TRBV28 to TRBJ1-2; 9 bases fit TRBD1. The CDR3 loop spans 17 amino acids. Germline assignment: CDR1 MDHEN and CDR2 SYDVKM. CDR3 nucleotides: TGTGTCAGCAGTACGCCGAGGACAGGGGAATTTAACTATGGCTACACCTTC. This codes for CVSSTPRTGEFNYGYTF.

This chain uses TRBV19 with TRBJ2-1; 11 bases are a match to TRBD2. The germline V gene encodes CDR1 LNHDA and CDR2 SQIVND (reference sequence). This CDR3 has 15 amino acids. V was clipped by 5 bases and J by 7 bases; unmatched bases: 7. The CDR3 sequence: CASSLVAGGLNEQFF. As DNA, the CDR3 is TGTGCCAGTAGTCTCGTAGCGGGAGGGCTGAATGAGCAGTTCTTC. Full variable domain (remainder filled in from reference TRBV19 and TRBJ2-1): DGGITQSPKYLFRKEGQNVTLSCEQNLNHDAMYWYRQDPGQGLRLIYYSQIVNDFQKGDIAEGYSVSREKKESFPLTVTSAQKNPTAFYLCASSLVAGGLNEQFFGPGTRLTVL.

The CDR3 nucleotides read TGCAGTGCTAGAGTTATGACTAGCGGGATCAATGAGCAGTTCTTC. This encodes CSARVMTSGINEQFF. This chain connects TRBV20-1 to TRBJ2-1, with 11 positions matching TRBD2. Germline trimming cut 1 base from V and 6 bases from J; bases unmatched to any gene: 5. CDR3 length: 15 residues. The V gene's germline CDR1 is DFQATT and CDR2 SNEGSKA (reference sequence).

This clonotype was seen at least ten times. The rearrangement links TRBV6-1 to TRBJ1-4; D call uncertain. Germline CDR1 is MNHNS and CDR2 is SASEGT. The length of the CDR3 is 15 residues. The germline V and J ends were trimmed by 5 bases and 1 base, with 11 bases remaining between them. The CDR3 DNA is TGTGCCAGCAGTTCAACTTTAGGAACTAATGAAAAACTGTTTTTT. It encodes CASSSTLGTNEKLFF.

The gene calls are TRBV11-3 and TRBJ2-5; TRBD1 matches at 7 bases. CDR1 SGHNT and CDR2 YENEEA come from the germline V gene. The junction had 6 bases not matched to a gene; V was cut back by 1 base and J by 4 bases. The CDR3 length is 15 residues. The chain's CDR3 is CASSLGQGMIETQYF. As DNA, the CDR3 is TGTGCCAGCAGCTTAGGACAGGGTATGATAGAGACCCAGTACTTC.

This clonotype was found many times. The V and J genes are TRBV7-9 and TRBJ2-1, with TRBD2 as a possible D gene (6 bases). Germline V gene data show CDR1 as SEHNR and CDR2 as FQNEAQ (reference sequence). The CDR3 consists of 14 residues. The V and J ends lost 5 bases and 8 bases respectively, with 16 bases between them. CDR3 amino acids: CASSQTLAADEQFF. The CDR3 region has the DNA TGTGCCAGCAGCCAGACCTTAGCGGCTGATGAGCAGTTCTTC.